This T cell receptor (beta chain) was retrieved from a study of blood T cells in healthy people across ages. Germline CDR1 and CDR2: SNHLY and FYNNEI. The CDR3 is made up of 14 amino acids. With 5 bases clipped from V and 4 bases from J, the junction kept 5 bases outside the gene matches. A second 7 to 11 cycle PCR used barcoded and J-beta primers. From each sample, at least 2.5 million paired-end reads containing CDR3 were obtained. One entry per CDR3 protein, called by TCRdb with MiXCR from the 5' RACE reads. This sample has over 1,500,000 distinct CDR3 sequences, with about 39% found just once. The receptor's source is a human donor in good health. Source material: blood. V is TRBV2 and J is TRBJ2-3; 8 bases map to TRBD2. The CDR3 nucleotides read TGTGCCAGCAGTAAGAGCGGGGGAGCAGATACGCAGTATTTT. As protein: CASSKSGGADTQYF. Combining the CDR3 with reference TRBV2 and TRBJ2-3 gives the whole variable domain EPEVTQTPSHQVTQMGQEVILRCVPISNHLYFYWYRQILGQKVEFLVSFYNNEISEKSEIFDDQFSVERPDGSNFTLKIRSTKLEDSAMYFCASSKSGGADTQYFGPGTRLTVL.